The next 32 T cell receptor beta chains were all read from a single sample in a study of somatic mutations in cytotoxic T cells in rheumatoid arthritis. Profiling relied on immunoSEQ multiplex PCR, and the TCRdb table lists in-frame clones only, not all of them. Among more than 12,000 clones listed, over 60% were seen once. The sequencing input was CD8+ T cells sorted from blood. Receptors originate from an adult with rheumatoid arthritis.

The V gene is TRBV7-2, the J gene TRBJ2-7, with a possible D match to TRBD1 (5 bases). CDR1 and CDR2 from the germline V gene are SGHTA and FQGNSA. This CDR3 contains 15 residues. Trimming took off 1 base at V and 0 bases at J, with 10 bases between the two ends. The chain's CDR3 is CASSLDKGFSYEQYF. The CDR3 nucleotides are TGTGCCAGCAGCTTAGATAAGGGGTTCTCCTACGAGCAGTACTTC.

The chain links TRBV5-6 to TRBJ2-5, with unresolved D. CDR3 length equals 13 residues. Looked up from germline, CDR1 is SGHDT and CDR2 is YYEEEE. Trimming removed 3 bases at V and 5 bases at J, with 11 bases between. This CDR3 is CASSYRVWETQYF. As DNA, the CDR3 is TGTGCCAGCAGCTATAGGGTTTGGGAGACCCAGTACTTC.

The rearrangement joins TRBV27 to TRBJ2-2; D call uncertain. The CDR3 loop spans 14 amino acids. Trimming took off 3 bases at V and 2 bases at J, with 7 bases between the two ends. Per the germline V gene, CDR1 is MNHEY and CDR2 is SMNVEV (reference sequence). The CDR3 nucleotides read TGTGCCAGCAGTTTTGAGGCCAACACCGGGGAGCTGTTTTTT. This gives the protein CASSFEANTGELFF.

This clone was observed a single time. V and J are TRBV7-8 and TRBJ2-3; D remains unclear. CDR1 and CDR2 (germline): SGHVS, FQNEAQ. The CDR3 consists of 15 residues. V lost 1 base to trimming and J lost 3 bases, with 11 bases between them. The CDR3 coding sequence is TGTGCCAGCAGCTTAGAGGGTCTAGATACAGATACGCAGTATTTT. It specifies CASSLEGLDTDTQYF.

The rearrangement uses TRBV5-6 and TRBJ2-7; perhaps TRBD2 as D (5 bases). V lost 3 bases and J 8 bases, leaving 18 bases between the germline ends. Germline lookup yields CDR1 SGHDT and CDR2 YYEEEE. The CDR3 length is 14 residues. The CDR3 DNA follows: TGTGCCAGCAGCTGGAGGACTCCCGCCTCCCAGCAGTACTTC. The encoded protein is CASSWRTPASQQYF.

About this clone itself: One junction end disagrees with the germline gene, perhaps due to a read error. The genes are TRBV28 and TRBJ1-1; D is unclear. This CDR3 has 13 residues. Germline values: CDR1 MDHEN, CDR2 SYDVKM. CDR3 nucleotide sequence: TGTGCCAGCAGTTTCACAGCGAACGCTGAAGCTTTCTTT. It codes for CASSFTANAEAFF.

CDR3 sequence (DNA): TGTGCCAGCAGTTCCCGACAGGAAGGTAGCAATCAGCCCCAGCATTTT. Translating gives CASSSRQEGSNQPQHF. V is TRBV6-5 and J is TRBJ1-5; D perhaps matches TRBD1 (6 bases). Trimming removed 4 bases at V and 0 bases at J, with 13 bases between. Germline lookup yields CDR1 MNHEY and CDR2 SVGAGI. The CDR3 runs 16 residues.

There are a few counts of this clone. The V gene is TRBV10-2, the J gene TRBJ2-5; D possibly corresponds to TRBD1 (7 bases). CDR1 WSHSY and CDR2 SAAADI come from the germline V gene. Trimming stripped 1 base from V and 2 bases from J, with 14 bases between. The CDR3 runs 16 residues. The CDR3 nucleotides are TGCGCCAGCAGTGAGTGGTCAGGGGGGATGCAAGAGACCCAGTACTTC. Translated, it gives CASSEWSGGMQETQYF.

This chain connects TRBV7-8 to TRBJ1-6; no clear D. The CDR3 is 16 amino acids. V lost 0 bases and J 5 bases, leaving 11 bases between the germline ends. Germline CDR1 reads SGHVS; CDR2 reads FQNEAQ. In DNA, the CDR3 is TGTGCCAGCAGCTTAGCTGCAGGCTGGGATAATTCACCCCTCCACTTT. Its translation: CASSLAAGWDNSPLHF.

A few counts support this clone. This chain uses TRBV9 with TRBJ2-7; no firm D call. CDR3 length equals 11 residues. V lost 1 base, J lost 5 bases, and 4 bases lay in between. Germline V gene lookup returns CDR1 SGDLS and CDR2 YYNGEE. The CDR3 nucleotides read TGTGCCAGCAGCGTACCCCACGAGCAGTACTTC. Translated: CASSVPHEQYF.

J is TRBJ2-7 and V is TRBV7-8; unclear D gene. The CDR3 covers 14 residues. Germline assignment: CDR1 SGHVS and CDR2 FQNEAQ. Trimming removed 4 bases at V and 7 bases at J, with 17 bases between. CDR3 bases: TGTGCCAGCAGCTCGCCCCTCAAGCAAGGGGAGCAGTACTTC. Protein sequence: CASSSPLKQGEQYF.

The chain joins TRBV5-6 to TRBJ2-3, with 8 bases identical to TRBD2. This CDR3 is 15 amino acids long. CDR1 is SGHDT and CDR2 is YYEEEE in the germline V gene. The trim removed 2 bases at V and 2 bases at J, leaving 4 bases unmatched. The DNA for the CDR3 is TGTGCCAGCAGCTTCCGAGCGGGGGTCACAGATACGCAGTATTTT. This codes for CASSFRAGVTDTQYF.

J is TRBJ1-4 and V is TRBV19, with 9 bases lining up with TRBD1. V gave up 6 bases and J gave up 7 bases; unmatched junction bases: 0. The germline gives CDR1 LNHDA, CDR2 SQIVND (reference sequence). The CDR3 has 12 amino acids. For the CDR3, the DNA is TGTGCCAGTAGGGGACAGGGTGAAAAACTGTTTTTT. Amino acids: CASRGQGEKLFF.

The rearrangement links TRBV7-2 to TRBJ2-2; D is possibly TRBD2 (5 bases). The germline V and J ends were trimmed by 5 bases and 6 bases, with 22 bases remaining between them. This CDR3 spans 17 amino acids. Germline values: CDR1 SGHTA, CDR2 FQGNSA. The DNA for the CDR3 is TGTGCCAGCAGCCTTGACCCGGTACTAGTGGGTGCCGGGGAGCTGTTTTTT. Translation: CASSLDPVLVGAGELFF.

The V gene is TRBV2, the J gene TRBJ2-6, with D unclear. Trimming took 2 bases from V and 2 from J, leaving 7 bases between them. CDR3 length: 15 residues. The germline V gene encodes CDR1 SNHLY and CDR2 FYNNEI. CDR3 in DNA: TGTGCCAGCAGTGAACCGGAGCCTGGGGCCAACGTCCTGACTTTC. Residues: CASSEPEPGANVLTF.

CDR3 sequence: CASSLILGLSGELFF. The CDR3 bases are TGTGCCAGCAGCTTAATACTAGGGTTATCCGGGGAGCTGTTTTTT. V is TRBV11-2 and J is TRBJ2-2; a weak D match, TRBD2 (5 bases). Germline assignment: CDR1 SGHAT and CDR2 FQNNGV. The CDR3 runs 15 residues. V dropped 2 bases and J dropped 6 bases, with 13 bases sitting between them.

The genes are TRBV19 and TRBJ1-1; D gene uncertain. Germline loops: CDR1 LNHDA, CDR2 SQIVND (reference sequence). Trimming took 3 bases from V and 1 from J, leaving 6 bases between them. The CDR3 loop spans 13 amino acids. The CDR3 DNA reads as TGTGCCAGTAGTATTTCCGCGAACACTGAAGCTTTCTTT. Amino acids: CASSISANTEAFF.

The chain carries TRBV4-1 and TRBJ1-6, with D unclear. Trimming pared 3 bases from V and 4 bases from J, leaving 16 bases between. Germline assignment: CDR1 MGHRA and CDR2 YSYEKL. CDR3 size: 17 residues. CDR3 region: CASSQTVLTEYNSPLHF. In nucleotides, the CDR3 is TGCGCCAGCAGCCAGACGGTCCTTACCGAGTATAATTCACCCCTCCACTTT.

This chain uses TRBV5-6 with TRBJ2-7, with D tentatively TRBD2 (6 bases). The germline CDR1 and CDR2 sequences are SGHDT and YYEEEE. The CDR3 is 15 amino acids. The V end was cut by 0 bases, the J end by 0 bases, with 10 bases between. This chain's CDR3 is CASSLGLAFSYEQYF. Written as DNA, the CDR3 is TGTGCCAGCAGCTTGGGCCTAGCGTTCTCCTACGAGCAGTACTTC. Filled out from reference TRBV5-6 and TRBJ2-7, the complete variable domain reads DAGVTQSPTHLIKTRGQQVTLRCSPKSGHDTVSWYQQALGQGPQFIFQYYEEEERQRGNFPDRFSGHQFPNYSSELNVNALLLGDSALYLCASSLGLAFSYEQYFGPGTRLTVT.

The V call is TRBV11-3, the J call TRBJ2-1, with 9 positions matching TRBD2. CDR1 is SGHNT, CDR2 YENEEA, per germline. The CDR3 spans 14 residues. Trimming removed 6 bases from V and 8 bases from J; junction bases left unmatched: 8. CDR3 sequence: CASSLAGNGDEQFF. Written as DNA, the CDR3 is TGTGCCAGCAGTCTAGCGGGGAACGGCGATGAGCAGTTCTTC.

The chain combines TRBV10-2 with TRBJ2-1; D is possibly TRBD1 or TRBD2 (5 bases each). Germline V gene data show CDR1 as WSHSY and CDR2 as SAAADI. V shed 6 bases and J shed 0 bases, with 12 bases lying between them. CDR3 length equals 15 residues. DNA of the CDR3: TGCGCCAGCAGACGCAGGGACGGCTCCTACAATGAGCAGTTCTTC. Its translation is CASRRRDGSYNEQFF.

The chain carries TRBV28 and TRBJ1-5; D perhaps matches TRBD1 (5 bases). Between the trimmed V and J ends, which lost 1 base and 13 bases, there was a span of 17 bases. The CDR3 extends over 14 amino acids. The V gene's germline CDR1 is MDHEN and CDR2 SYDVKM. Written as DNA, the CDR3 is TGTGCCAGCAGTTTATTTCGGGGGAGGGACCGTCAGCATTTT. Its translation is CASSLFRGRDRQHF.

The chain links TRBV19 to TRBJ2-7, with D possibly being TRBD2 (6 bases). This CDR3 contains 13 residues. Germline-derived CDR1 and CDR2 are LNHDA and SQIVND (reference sequence). V lost 11 bases, J lost 1 base, and 15 bases lay in between. In DNA form, the CDR3 reads TGTGCCTCCGCCGGGGGAAAATCCTACGAGCAGTACTTC. Its protein is CASAGGKSYEQYF.

The chain is built from TRBV5-1 and TRBJ1-1; D not certain. Trimming shortened V by 2 bases and J by 1 base, and 6 bases separated the two germline ends. Germline CDR1 reads SGHRS; CDR2 reads YFSETQ. The CDR3 extends over 13 amino acids. CDR3 residues: CASSFRGNTEAFF. DNA for the CDR3: TGCGCCAGCAGCTTTCGGGGGAACACTGAAGCTTTCTTT. Looking up the rest from reference TRBV5-1 and TRBJ1-1 gives the full variable domain: KAGVTQTPRYLIKTRGQQVTLSCSPISGHRSVSWYQQTPGQGLQFLFEYFSETQRNKGNFPGRFSGRQFSNSRSEMNVSTLELGDSALYLCASSFRGNTEAFFGQGTRLTVV.

The rearrangement uses TRBV6-1 and TRBJ2-3; D remains ambiguous. Trimming shortened V by 3 bases and J by 0 bases, and 13 bases separated the two germline ends. The CDR3 sequence is 16 residues long. Germline assignment: CDR1 MNHNS and CDR2 SASEGT. The CDR3 here is CASSDVTTTSTDTQYF. In DNA, the CDR3 is TGTGCCAGCAGTGACGTCACTACCACTAGCACAGATACGCAGTATTTT.

V is TRBV9 and J is TRBJ1-4, with D perhaps matching TRBD1 (5 bases). V dropped 5 bases and J dropped 3 bases, with 14 bases sitting between them. The germline gives CDR1 SGDLS, CDR2 YYNGEE. The CDR3 extends over 15 amino acids. Here the CDR3 reads CASSAEGRPNEKLFF. The CDR3 DNA reads TGTGCCAGCAGTGCTGAGGGGCGGCCTAATGAAAAACTGTTTTTT.

The genes are TRBV7-9 and TRBJ2-1; D gene uncertain. Germline V CDR1 and CDR2: SEHNR, FQNEAQ (reference sequence). The CDR3 is 15 residues long. The V gene lost 1 base and the J gene lost 0 bases, with 7 bases spanning the gap. The CDR3 loop reads CASSLGLSSYNEQFF. CDR3 in DNA: TGTGCCAGCAGCTTAGGGCTCAGCTCCTACAATGAGCAGTTCTTC.

This clone was counted a few times. This chain connects TRBV27 to TRBJ2-2, with 9 bases matching TRBD2. Germline values: CDR1 MNHEY, CDR2 SMNVEV (reference sequence). V lost 6 bases to trimming and J lost 6 bases; unmatched junction nucleotides: 8. There are 15 residues in the CDR3. The CDR3 bases are TGTGCCAGCAGGCCCCTCCTAGCGGGGTCCGGGGAGCTGTTTTTT. It is translated as CASRPLLAGSGELFF.

The rearrangement joins TRBV5-6 to TRBJ1-5, with D possibly TRBD1 on 6 matching bases. Trimming stripped 1 base from V and 6 bases from J, with 17 bases between. CDR3 length: 16 amino acids. Germline loops: CDR1 SGHDT, CDR2 YYEEEE. The CDR3 here is CASSLSGWGLSQPQHF. The CDR3 coding sequence is TGTGCCAGCAGCTTGTCCGGGTGGGGGCTATCTCAGCCCCAGCATTTT.

The chain uses TRBV7-3 and TRBJ2-3; 9 nucleotides line up with TRBD1. CDR1 is SGHTA, CDR2 FQGTGA, per germline. The CDR3 has 19 residues. With V trimmed by 4 bases and J by 3 bases, 17 bases remained unmatched. CDR3 residues: CASSSPVGTGNMGTDTQYF. CDR3 nucleotide sequence: TGTGCCAGCAGCTCCCCGGTAGGGACAGGGAATATGGGGACAGATACGCAGTATTTT.

This clone came up a few times. This chain links TRBV9 with TRBJ2-2, with D maybe TRBD2 (6 bases). The CDR3 contains 13 residues. V was shortened by 7 bases and J by 0 bases, with 7 bases between the two germline ends. The germline V gene encodes CDR1 SGDLS and CDR2 YYNGEE. The CDR3 DNA sequence: TGTGCCAGCTGGGACTCGAACACCGGGGAGCTGTTTTTT. It codes for CASWDSNTGELFF.

The rearrangement links TRBV7-9 to TRBJ1-1; 7 bases agree with TRBD1. Germline CDR1 is SEHNR and CDR2 is FQNEAQ (reference sequence). Germline trimming cut 2 bases from V and 5 bases from J; bases unmatched to any gene: 11. This CDR3 is built from 16 residues. This CDR3 is CASSLISDRVWTEAFF. Here the CDR3 DNA reads TGTGCCAGCAGCTTAATTTCCGACAGGGTGTGGACTGAAGCTTTCTTT.